This T cell receptor (beta chain) was sequenced during a study of beta chain features in type 1 diabetes (dated by TCRdb to 2016 to 2018). About the investigation overall: No differences in mean age, gender distribution, total cell number or subset yield were found between patients and healthy donors. A total of roughly 100 million sorted cells were examined across all samples, and the number of cells per subset was strongly correlated with RNA yield. The study compared the TCRB repertoires of sorted circulating CD4+ T cell subsets in recently diagnosed type 1 diabetes patients with those in matched healthy donors. Whereas all 30 or so donors provided naive and central memory subsets, regulatory and stem cell-like memory subsets were isolated from just 8 patients and roughly eight healthy donors.

Germline trimming amounts to 5 bases on V and 6 bases on J, with 11 as the count of junction bases outside the gene matches. CDR1 MDHEN and CDR2 SYDVKM are derived from the germline V gene. The CDR3 runs 15 residues from the cysteine to the phenylalanine. Only the CDR3 region is kept as DNA, spanning 45 bases read in frame from base 1. From each donor, a single peripheral blood sample of roughly 0.11 L on average was drawn into heparinised tubes. Naive, central memory, regulatory and stem cell-like memory CD4+ T cells were sorted on a BD FACSAria II using a panel including CD45RO, CCR7, CD25, CD127, CD95 and CD27. All sorted populations exceeded 95% purity. PBMCs were isolated right away by Lymphoprep density gradient centrifugation and were stained directly, without culture. To minimize batch effects, samples were stained and sorted in pairs, one healthy donor with one patient per experiment. Study-level results and caveats: The naive, central memory and regulatory TCRB repertoires appeared to resemble one another more closely among patients than among healthy donors. Because cDNA was sequenced instead of genomic DNA, highly expressing activated cells could be over-represented, though the groups showed no difference in activation or CD3 levels. Shorter templates might have been favored by PCR, but patient and control samples were amplified and corrected together, so both groups would have been affected equally by any skew. Only small numbers of individuals were included in the HLA sub-analyses, which left unresolved whether HLA type had any influence on TCRB rearrangement. At VDJ recombination sites, patients with type 1 diabetes made fewer insertions and deleted more nucleotides, a pattern implying thymic rearrangement abnormalities. A moderate but significant shortening of TCRB CDR3 length was observed in type 1 diabetes patients in all four CD4+ subsets.

Concerning this clone itself: Its antigen target is currently unknown. The sample holds no much larger clone one base away, and base qualities are not on file.

The entire amount of isolated RNA was reverse transcribed using the High Capacity cDNA Reverse Transcription Kit, so the sequenced TCRB transcripts were expressed ones. Deep immunoSEQ sequencing was applied to naive, central memory and regulatory T cell samples, giving an average of about 3.7 million total reads per sample. Sorted cells were lysed in RLT buffer and RNA was extracted with DNase-treated RNeasy Micro or Mini kits, depending on cell number. To prevent cross-contamination, every cell subset was processed on its own, while patient and healthy donor samples were processed together. The immunoSEQ multiplex PCR was used to amplify TCRB sequences from cDNA, yielding 87-bp fragments that span the CDR3 region. The amplicons were sequenced using the Illumina HiSeq platform. Regarding the original processing steps: PCR bias was computationally corrected using synthetic template baselines, reads within Hamming distance 2 were collapsed, and singletons that could not be merged were discarded. Reads were aligned against IMGT so that V, D and J genes, CDR3 length and insertions or deletions at six rearrangement sites could be assigned. Within each subset, clonotype counts were normalized to sorted cell number, after which true diversity and Gini coefficients were computed with the tcR R package. The overlap coefficient, calculated on TCRB nucleotide sequences, was used to quantify repertoire sharing. TCRdb holds this immuneACCESS table with in-frame rearrangements only. Some clones are missing; in checked studies, unresolved V genes explain under half, and the rest has no known cause. V, J and clone size are those of that table, while D and trimming were read from the DNA. The sample table holds about 180,000 clones, of which about 13% were seen once. The top ten clonotypes cover less than 0.7% of the sample.

The sequence is built from TRBV28 and TRBJ1-1; 8 central bases correspond to TRBD1. This TCR was sampled from a woman younger than 35 in good health. Sequencing was done on a sample of central memory CD4+ T cells from blood. The CDR3 sequence is CASSAHRGVSPEAFF. The DNA is TGTGCCAGCAGTGCCCACAGGGGGGTGTCCCCTGAAGCTTTCTTT.